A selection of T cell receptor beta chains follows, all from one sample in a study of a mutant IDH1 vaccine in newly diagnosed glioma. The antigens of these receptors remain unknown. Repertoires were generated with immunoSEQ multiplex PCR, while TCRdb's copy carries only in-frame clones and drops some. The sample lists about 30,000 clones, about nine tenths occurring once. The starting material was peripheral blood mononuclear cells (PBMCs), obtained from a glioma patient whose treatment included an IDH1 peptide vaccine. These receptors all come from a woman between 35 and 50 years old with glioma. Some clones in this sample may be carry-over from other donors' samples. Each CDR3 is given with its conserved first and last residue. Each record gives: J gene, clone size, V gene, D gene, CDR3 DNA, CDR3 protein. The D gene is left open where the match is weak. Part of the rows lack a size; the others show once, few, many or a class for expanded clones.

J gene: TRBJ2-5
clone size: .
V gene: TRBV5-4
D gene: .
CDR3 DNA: TGTGCCAGCAGCTTGGCCGAAGCGGGCATACAAGAGACCCAGTACTTC
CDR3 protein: CASSLAEAGIQETQYF

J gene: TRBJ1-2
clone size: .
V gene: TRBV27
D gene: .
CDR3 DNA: TGTGCCAGCCCAAGGAGGGTGTGGGGCTACACCTTC
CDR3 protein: CASPRRVWGYTF

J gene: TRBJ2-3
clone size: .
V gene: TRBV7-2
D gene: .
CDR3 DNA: TGTGCCAGCAGCTTAGCCATCGAACGAACGCAGTATTTT
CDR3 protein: CASSLAIERTQYF

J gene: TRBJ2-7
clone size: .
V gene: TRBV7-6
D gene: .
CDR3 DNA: TGTGCCAGCAGCCCTCGGGGAGGGGGCCTTTACTACGAGCAGTACTTC
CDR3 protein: CASSPRGGGLYYEQYF

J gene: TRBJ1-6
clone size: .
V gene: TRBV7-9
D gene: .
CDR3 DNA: TGTGCCAGCAGCTTGGGAGGATCTCCCCCCACCCTCCACTTT
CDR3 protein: CASSLGGSPPTLHF

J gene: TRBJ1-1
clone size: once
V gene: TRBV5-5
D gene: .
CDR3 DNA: TGTGCCAGCAGCTTTAAGCGGGGCACTGAAGCTTTCTTT
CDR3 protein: CASSFKRGTEAFF

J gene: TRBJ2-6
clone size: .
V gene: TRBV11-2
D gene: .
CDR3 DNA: TGTGCCACCTCTGGGGCCAACGTCCTGACTTTC
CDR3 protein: CATSGANVLTF

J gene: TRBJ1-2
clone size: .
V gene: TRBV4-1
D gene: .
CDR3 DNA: TGCGCCAGCAGCCAAGAGGGGGGAAGAGGGTCCCCGGATGGCTACACCTTC
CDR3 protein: CASSQEGGRGSPDGYTF

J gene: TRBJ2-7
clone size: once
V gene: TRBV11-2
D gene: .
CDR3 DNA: TGTGCCAGCAGCTTAGGGGATTACTACGAGCAGTACTTC
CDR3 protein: CASSLGDYYEQYF

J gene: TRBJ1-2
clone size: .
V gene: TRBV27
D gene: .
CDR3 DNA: TGTGCCAGCAGACCACCCTTTGCCAGCTATGGCTACACCTTC
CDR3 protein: CASRPPFASYGYTF

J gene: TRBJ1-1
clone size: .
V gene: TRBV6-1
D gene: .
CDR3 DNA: TGTGCCAGCAGTGAATCGGGCCCTCGTGAAGCTTTCTTT
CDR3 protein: CASSESGPREAFF

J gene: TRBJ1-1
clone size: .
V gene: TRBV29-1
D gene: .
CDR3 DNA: TGCAGCGTTGAAGGGAACAGAAACACTGAAGCTTTCTTT
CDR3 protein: CSVEGNRNTEAFF

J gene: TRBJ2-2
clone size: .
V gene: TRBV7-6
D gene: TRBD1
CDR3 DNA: TGTGCCAGCAGCACTCCGGGACAGGGGGCTTTTCGAAACACCGGGGAGCTGTTTTTT
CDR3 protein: CASSTPGQGAFRNTGELFF

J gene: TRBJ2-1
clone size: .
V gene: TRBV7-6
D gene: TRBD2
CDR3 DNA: TGTGCCAGCAGCTCCCAGGGACTAGCGGACTACAATGAGCAGTTCTTC
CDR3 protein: CASSSQGLADYNEQFF

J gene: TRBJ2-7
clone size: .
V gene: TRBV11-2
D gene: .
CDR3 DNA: TGTGCCAGCAGCTTCTACAACGGTGCCTACGAGCAGTACTTC
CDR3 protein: CASSFYNGAYEQYF

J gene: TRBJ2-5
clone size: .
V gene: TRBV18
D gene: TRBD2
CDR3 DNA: TGTGCCAGCTCCCTCTCAATGCTAGCGGGGCAAGAGACCCAGTACTTC
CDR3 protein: CASSLSMLAGQETQYF

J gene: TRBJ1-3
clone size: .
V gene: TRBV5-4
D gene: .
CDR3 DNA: TGTGCCAGCAGCTCAGGACAGGGAAACACCATATATTTT
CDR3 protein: CASSSGQGNTIYF

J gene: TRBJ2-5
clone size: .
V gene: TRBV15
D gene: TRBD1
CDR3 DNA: TGTGCCACCAGCAGAGATCTGGGCAGGGGGCGGGAGACCCAGTACTTC
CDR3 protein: CATSRDLGRGRETQYF

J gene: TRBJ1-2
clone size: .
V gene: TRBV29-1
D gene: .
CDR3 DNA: TGCAGCGTTGAAGAGGAAGAAGGGTACTATGGCTACACCTTC
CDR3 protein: CSVEEEEGYYGYTF

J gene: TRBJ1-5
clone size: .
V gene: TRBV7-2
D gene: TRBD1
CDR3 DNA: TGTGCCAGCAGCTTGGGACAGAATCAGCCCCAGCATTTT
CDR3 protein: CASSLGQNQPQHF

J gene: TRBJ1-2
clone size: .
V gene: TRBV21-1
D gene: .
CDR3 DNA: TGTGCCAGCAGCACCGAGGGGGGGGACTATGGCTACACCTTC
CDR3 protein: CASSTEGGDYGYTF

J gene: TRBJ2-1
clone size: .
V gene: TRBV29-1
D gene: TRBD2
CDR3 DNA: TGCAGCGTGAAGCTAGCGGGAGGTACCTACAATGAGCAGTTCTTC
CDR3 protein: CSVKLAGGTYNEQFF

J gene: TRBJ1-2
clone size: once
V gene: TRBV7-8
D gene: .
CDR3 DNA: TGTGCCAGCAGCTTAGTTAGTGGGATCAACTATGGCTACACCTTC
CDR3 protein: CASSLVSGINYGYTF

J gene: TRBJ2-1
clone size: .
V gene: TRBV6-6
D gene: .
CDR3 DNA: TGTGCCAGCGGGGGCAGCTCCTACAATGAGCAGTTCTTC
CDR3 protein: CASGGSSYNEQFF

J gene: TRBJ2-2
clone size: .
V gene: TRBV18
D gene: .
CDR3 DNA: TGTGCCAGCTCACCATTCGAACAGGCCACCGGGGAGCTGTTTTTT
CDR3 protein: CASSPFEQATGELFF

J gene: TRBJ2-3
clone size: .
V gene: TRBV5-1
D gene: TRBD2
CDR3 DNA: TGCGCCAGCAGCCCCGGGACTAGCGGGGGCACAGATACGCAGTATTTT
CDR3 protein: CASSPGTSGGTDTQYF

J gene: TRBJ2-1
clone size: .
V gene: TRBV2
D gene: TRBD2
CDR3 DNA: TGTGCCAGCAGCCTGGGACTAGAGGGGGTCAATGAGCAGTTCTTC
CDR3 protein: CASSLGLEGVNEQFF

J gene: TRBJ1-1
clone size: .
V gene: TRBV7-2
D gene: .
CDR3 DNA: TGTGCCAGCAGCTTTGGGGCGGCAGGGAGGACTGAAGCTTTCTTT
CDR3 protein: CASSFGAAGRTEAFF

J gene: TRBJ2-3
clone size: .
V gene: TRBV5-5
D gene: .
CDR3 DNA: TGTGCCAGCAGCTTGGAGGTAACAGATACGCAGTATTTT
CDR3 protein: CASSLEVTDTQYF

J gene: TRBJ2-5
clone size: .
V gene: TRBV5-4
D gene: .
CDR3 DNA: TGTGCCAGCAGCTTGCAGGAGACCCAGTACTTC
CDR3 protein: CASSLQETQYF

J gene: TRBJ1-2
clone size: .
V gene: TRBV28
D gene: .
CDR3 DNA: TGTGCCAGCAGATTCGTCCCCACGTCCCCACTGAGGACAGCCTATGGCTACACCTTC
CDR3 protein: CASRFVPTSPLRTAYGYTF

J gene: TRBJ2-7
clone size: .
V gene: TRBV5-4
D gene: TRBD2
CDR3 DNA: TGTGCCAGCAGCGCCCGACTAGCGGATACCTACGAGCAGTACTTC
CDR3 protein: CASSARLADTYEQYF

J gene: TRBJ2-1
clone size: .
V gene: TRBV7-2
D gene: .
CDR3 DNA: TGTGCCAGCAGCCCGCCAGGGGACTCCTACAATGAGCAGTTCTTC
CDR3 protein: CASSPPGDSYNEQFF

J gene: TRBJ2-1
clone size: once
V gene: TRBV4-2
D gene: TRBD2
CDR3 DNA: TGTGCCAGCAGCCAAGACGGGGGGGCAAGAGAGCAGTTCTTC
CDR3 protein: CASSQDGGAREQFF

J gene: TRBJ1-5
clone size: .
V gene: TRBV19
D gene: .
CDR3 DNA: TGTGCCAGTAGTTGGCAGGGGCCGAATCAGCCCCAGCATTTT
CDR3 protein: CASSWQGPNQPQHF

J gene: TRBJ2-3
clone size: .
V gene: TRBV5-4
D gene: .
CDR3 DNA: TGTGCCAGCAGCCGCCCCCTGGGCGGGATCGATCGAACAGATACGCAGTATTTT
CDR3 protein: CASSRPLGGIDRTDTQYF